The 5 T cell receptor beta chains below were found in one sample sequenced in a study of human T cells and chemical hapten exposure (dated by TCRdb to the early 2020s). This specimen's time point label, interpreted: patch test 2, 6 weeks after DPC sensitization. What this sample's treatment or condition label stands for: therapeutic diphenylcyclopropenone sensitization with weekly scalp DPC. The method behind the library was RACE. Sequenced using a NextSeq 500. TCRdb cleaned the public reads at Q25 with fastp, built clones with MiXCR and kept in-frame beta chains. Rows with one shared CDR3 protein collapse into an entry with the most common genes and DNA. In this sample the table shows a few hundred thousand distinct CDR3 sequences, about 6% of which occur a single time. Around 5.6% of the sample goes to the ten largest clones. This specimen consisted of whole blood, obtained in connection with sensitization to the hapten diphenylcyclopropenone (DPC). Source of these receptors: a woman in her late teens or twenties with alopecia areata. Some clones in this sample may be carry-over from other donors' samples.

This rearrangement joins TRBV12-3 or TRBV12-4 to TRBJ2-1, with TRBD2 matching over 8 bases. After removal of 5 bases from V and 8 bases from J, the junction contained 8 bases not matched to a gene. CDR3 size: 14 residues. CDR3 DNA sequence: TGTGCCAGCAGTCTTAGCGGGGCCGGGTATGAGCAGTTCTTC. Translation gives CASSLSGAGYEQFF.

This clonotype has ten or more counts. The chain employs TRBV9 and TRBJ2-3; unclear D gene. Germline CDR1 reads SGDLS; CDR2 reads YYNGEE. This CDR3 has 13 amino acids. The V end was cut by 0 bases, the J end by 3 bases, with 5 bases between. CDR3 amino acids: CASSVGETDTQYF. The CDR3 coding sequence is TGTGCCAGCAGCGTAGGGGAAACAGATACGCAGTATTTT.

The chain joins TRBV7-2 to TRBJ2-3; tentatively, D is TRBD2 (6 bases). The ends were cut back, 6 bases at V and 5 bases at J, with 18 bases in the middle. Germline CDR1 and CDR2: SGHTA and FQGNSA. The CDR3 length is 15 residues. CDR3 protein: CASRWRGDSGDTQYF. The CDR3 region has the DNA TGTGCCAGCAGATGGCGGGGCGATTCGGGAGATACGCAGTATTTT.

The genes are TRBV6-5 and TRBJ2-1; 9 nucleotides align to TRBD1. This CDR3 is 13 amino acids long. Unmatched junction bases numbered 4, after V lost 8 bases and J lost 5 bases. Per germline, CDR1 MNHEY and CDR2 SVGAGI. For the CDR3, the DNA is TGTGCCAGCCAGAGACAGGGGGACAATGAGCAGTTCTTC. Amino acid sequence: CASQRQGDNEQFF.

The CDR3 region has the DNA TGTGCCAGCAGCTTACTTTTAGCGGGGGGGGCAGATACGCAGTATTTT. Its protein product is CASSLLLAGGADTQYF. This chain connects TRBV7-2 to TRBJ2-3; 11 bases are shared with TRBD2. The junction had 5 bases not matched to a gene; V was cut back by 2 bases and J by 4 bases. Germline CDR1 SGHTA, CDR2 FQGNSA. The CDR3 consists of 16 residues.